This T cell receptor beta chain was obtained from a study of healthy donors' naive CD4 and CD8 T cells. Overall study context: Three donor age groups were sampled: 20-25, 40-50 and 60-70 years; half female. Study-level results: A reported CD4+/CD8+ bias affected most V and J genes in naive cells.

Sorting defined naive CD4+ as CD4+CD8-CD45RO-CD45RA+ and naive CD8+ as CD8+CD4-CD45RA+CD27bright. For this clonotype: Its antigen is unidentified.

TCR libraries were built from approximately 0.55 ug of total RNA by linear amplification. TCRdb ran MiXCR on the reads and lists one entry per CDR3 protein. This sample has roughly 200,000 distinct CDR3 sequences, with 65% to 80% found just once. This CDR3 contains 17 residues. V lost 0 bases and J lost 0; bases outside the gene matches: 5. The V gene's germline CDR1 is LGHNA and CDR2 YSLEER. The genes are TRBV4-3 and TRBJ2-3; 8 bases align to TRBD2. The source is a pool of human donors in good health; the sample pools cells from several healthy donors. Sample: naive CD4+ and CD8+ T cells sorted from blood, pooled from several donors. The CDR3: CASSQDRASGSTDTQYF. CDR3 in DNA: TGCGCCAGCAGCCAAGATCGGGCTAGCGGGAGCACAGATACGCAGTATTTT.